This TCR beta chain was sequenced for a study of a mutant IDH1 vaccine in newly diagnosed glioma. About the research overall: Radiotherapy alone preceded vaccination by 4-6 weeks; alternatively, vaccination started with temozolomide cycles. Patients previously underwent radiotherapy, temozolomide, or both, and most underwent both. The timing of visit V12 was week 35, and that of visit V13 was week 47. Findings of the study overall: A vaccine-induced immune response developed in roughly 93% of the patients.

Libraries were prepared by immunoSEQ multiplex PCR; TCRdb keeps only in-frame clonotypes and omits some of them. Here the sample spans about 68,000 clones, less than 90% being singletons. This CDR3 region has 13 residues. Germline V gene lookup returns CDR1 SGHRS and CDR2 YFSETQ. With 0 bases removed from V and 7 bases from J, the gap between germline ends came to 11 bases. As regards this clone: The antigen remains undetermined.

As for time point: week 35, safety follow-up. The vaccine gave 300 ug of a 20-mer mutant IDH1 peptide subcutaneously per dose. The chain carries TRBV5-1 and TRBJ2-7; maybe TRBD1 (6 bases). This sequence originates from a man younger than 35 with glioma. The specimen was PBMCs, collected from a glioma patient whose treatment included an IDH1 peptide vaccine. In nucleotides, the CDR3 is TGCGCCAGCAGCTTGGATCGTAGGGGGGAGCAGTACTTC. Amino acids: CASSLDRRGEQYF.